These T cell receptor beta chains were read from a single sample in a study of T cell repertoires in cytomegalovirus infection. TCRdb reprocessed the reads via MiXCR and lists one record per CDR3 protein. The sample comprises hundreds of thousands of distinct CDR3 sequences, under 35% of which are singletons, and roughly 20% rests with the top ten. These receptors are not linked to any known antigen. The sequencing used cultured PBMCs, collected from culture after CMV antigen stimulation. The receptor set was obtained from a human donor in good health (CMV status not recorded). Some clones in this sample may be carry-over from other donors' samples. Both conserved end residues are part of each CDR3. The D gene is left open where the match is weak. Size is omitted from some rows. Given values are once, few, many or a class for expanded clones.

>-|few|TRBV7-8|TRBJ2-3
CASTKNRDFLSDTQYF
TGTGCCAGCACCAAGAACAGGGACTTTTTATCGGATACGCAGTATTTT
>TRBD1|few|TRBV27|TRBJ1-5
CASSARDRINQPQHF
TGTGCCAGCAGTGCCCGGGACAGGATCAATCAGCCCCAGCATTTT
>TRBD1|few|TRBV25-1|TRBJ2-5
CASSASTGGGETQYF
TGTGCCAGCAGTGCCTCGACAGGGGGCGGTGAGACCCAGTACTTC
>TRBD2|few|TRBV6-5|TRBJ2-7
CASSYGRESYEQYF
TGTGCCAGCAGTTACGGGCGGGAGTCCTACGAGCAGTACTTC
>-|-|TRBV19|TRBJ1-4
CASSPKDSEEEKLFF
TGTGCCAGTAGTCCAAAAGACAGTGAAGAGGAAAAACTGTTTTTT
>TRBD1|-|TRBV7-2|TRBJ1-2
CASSPYLTGVDGYTF
TGTGCCAGCAGCCCCTACCTGACAGGGGTGGATGGCTACACCTTC
>-|few|TRBV20-1|TRBJ2-1
CSARLWGDEQFF
TGCAGTGCTAGACTTTGGGGGGATGAGCAGTTCTTC
>-|few|TRBV5-1|TRBJ2-1
CASRRPGEGLNEQFF
TGCGCCAGCAGGCGGCCGGGGGAAGGCCTCAATGAGCAGTTCTTC
>-|-|TRBV20-1|TRBJ1-4
CSARDGTLREKLFF
TGCAGTGCTAGAGATGGTACTCTAAGGGAAAAACTGTTTTTT
>-|-|TRBV2|TRBJ2-4
CASSELALSHGIQYF
TGTGCCAGCAGTGAACTGGCACTCAGCCACGGCATTCAGTACTTC
>-|few|TRBV19|TRBJ1-1
CASSIPASGGTEAFF
TGTGCCAGTAGTATCCCGGCGTCCGGGGGCACTGAAGCTTTCTTT
>TRBD2|-|TRBV10-3|TRBJ2-1
CAISEASGSPEEQFF
TGTGCCATCAGTGAGGCTAGCGGGAGCCCGGAGGAGCAGTTCTTC
>-|few|TRBV7-8|TRBJ2-7
CASSVSLVGTYEQYF
TGTGCCAGCAGCGTCAGTTTGGTCGGGACCTACGAGCAGTACTTC
>-|many|TRBV20-1|TRBJ2-1
CSASLRGTANEQFF
TGCAGTGCTTCCCTAAGGGGTACGGCAAATGAGCAGTTCTTC
>-|-|TRBV29-1|TRBJ2-7
CSVVGSPYEQYF
TGCAGCGTTGTCGGGAGCCCCTACGAGCAGTACTTC
>TRBD1|-|TRBV10-3|TRBJ1-4
CAISDGQGAEKLFF
TGTGCCATCAGTGACGGACAGGGGGCTGAAAAACTGTTTTTT
>TRBD1|many|TRBV7-8|TRBJ1-6
CASTSGTVNSPLHF
TGTGCCAGCACTTCAGGGACAGTTAATTCACCCCTCCACTTT
>TRBD2|-|TRBV29-1|TRBJ2-1
CSGLAGGGSYNEQFF
TGCAGCGGACTAGCGGGAGGGGGCTCCTACAATGAGCAGTTCTTC
>TRBD2|few|TRBV11-2|TRBJ2-3
CASSLSKLSGGAPDTQYF
TGTGCCAGCAGCTTGTCTAAACTAAGCGGGGGGGCCCCAGATACGCAGTATTTT
>-|many|TRBV7-2|TRBJ2-1
CASSLGTGLTYGEQFF
TGTGCCAGCAGCTTAGGCACCGGACTAACCTACGGTGAGCAGTTCTTC
>TRBD1|-|TRBV28|TRBJ1-1
CASSLPQGARTEAFF
TGTGCCAGCAGTTTACCCCAGGGGGCAAGGACTGAAGCTTTCTTT
>TRBD2|few|TRBV5-4|TRBJ2-5
CASSSIAGPSQETQYF
TGTGCCAGCAGCTCCATAGCGGGACCCTCTCAAGAGACCCAGTACTTC
>-|many|TRBV7-2|TRBJ2-7
CASSLTVEQYF
TGTGCCAGCAGCTTAACAGTCGAGCAGTACTTC
>TRBD1|-|TRBV6-1|TRBJ1-2
CATRTGTGGINYGYTF
TGTGCCACTAGGACCGGGACAGGGGGCATTAACTATGGCTACACCTTC
>-|-|TRBV2|TRBJ2-6
CASSWQAGANVLTF
TGTGCCAGCAGTTGGCAGGCCGGGGCCAACGTCCTGACTTTC
>TRBD1|-|TRBV6-1|TRBJ1-5
CASRGTGGPLGNQPQHF
TGTGCCAGCAGGGGGACAGGGGGCCCTTTGGGCAATCAGCCCCAGCATTTT
>-|-|TRBV20-1|TRBJ1-2
CSARHSGFGYGYTF
TGCAGTGCTAGACACAGCGGGTTTGGGTATGGCTACACCTTC
>TRBD1|many|TRBV11-2|TRBJ1-1
CASSLARQGASTEAFF
TGTGCCAGCAGCTTAGCGCGACAGGGGGCGAGCACTGAAGCTTTCTTT
>-|-|TRBV6-6|TRBJ1-3
CASTYQPVGNTIYF
TGTGCCAGCACTTACCAGCCCGTGGGAAACACCATATATTTT
>-|few|TRBV19|TRBJ1-2
CASSIDLEQNYGYTF
TGTGCCAGTAGTATAGATCTGGAACAGAACTATGGCTACACCTTC
>-|once|TRBV6-6|TRBJ1-1
CASRKGTEAFF
TGTGCCAGCAGAAAGGGGACTGAAGCTTTCTTT
>-|many|TRBV11-2|TRBJ1-5
CASSLDFMGIHSNQPQHF
TGTGCCAGCAGCCTAGATTTCATGGGAATCCATAGCAATCAGCCCCAGCATTTT
>-|-|TRBV11-2|TRBJ2-2
CASSLEAPGGELFF
TGTGCCAGCAGCTTAGAGGCACCGGGCGGGGAGCTGTTTTTT
>TRBD2|few|TRBV7-9|TRBJ2-1
CASRIAGGSYNEQFF
TGTGCCAGCAGGATAGCGGGAGGCTCCTACAATGAGCAGTTCTTC
>-|few|TRBV19|TRBJ1-2
CASSIGRGRTYGYTF
TGTGCCAGTAGTATAGGACGGGGAAGGACCTATGGCTACACCTTC
>-|-|TRBV7-2|TRBJ1-1
CASSLGGGKAFF
TGTGCCAGCAGCTTAGGGGGGGGGAAAGCTTTCTTT
>-|few|TRBV28|TRBJ1-2
CASSLISRNYGYTF
TGTGCCAGCAGTTTGATCAGCAGGAACTATGGCTACACCTTC
>-|few|TRBV7-2|TRBJ2-3
CASSLPIGGLRRGQYF
TGTGCCAGCAGCTTGCCCATTGGCGGGCTCCGCAGGGGGCAGTATTTT
>TRBD1|-|TRBV7-2|TRBJ1-1
CASSQTGTGPLGWTEAFF
TGTGCCAGCAGCCAGACCGGGACAGGGCCCCTCGGGTGGACTGAAGCTTTCTTT
>-|-|TRBV6-4|TRBJ2-5
CASSDSKNHLETQYF
TGTGCCAGCAGTGACTCGAAGAACCACTTAGAGACCCAGTACTTC
>-|-|TRBV7-2|TRBJ2-7
CASSLVPSSSYEQYF
TGTGCCAGCAGCTTAGTCCCATCGAGCTCCTACGAGCAGTACTTC
>-|once|TRBV19|TRBJ1-5
CATGAGAWQPQHF
TGTGCCACTGGTGCGGGGGCATGGCAGCCCCAGCATTTT
>-|many|TRBV19|TRBJ2-1
CASSTPPGVFSYNEQFF
TGTGCCAGTAGTACCCCCCCGGGGGTCTTCTCTTACAATGAGCAGTTCTTC
>TRBD1|-|TRBV20-1|TRBJ1-2
CSARQGADYGYTF
TGCAGTGCTAGACAGGGGGCGGACTATGGCTACACCTTC
>-|-|TRBV6-1|TRBJ1-1
CASSPPPTGNTEAFF
TGTGCCAGCAGCCCCCCCCCCACAGGGAACACTGAAGCTTTCTTT
>-|few|TRBV7-2|TRBJ2-7
CASSLVRGTTHSYEQYF
TGTGCCAGCAGTCTAGTGAGGGGTACGACCCACTCCTACGAGCAGTACTTC
>-|many|TRBV6-1|TRBJ2-6
CASGKGGGANVLTF
TGTGCCAGCGGGAAGGGGGGGGGGGCCAACGTCCTGACTTTC
>-|-|TRBV10-3|TRBJ2-1
CAISESTANEQFF
TGTGCCATCAGTGAGTCGACTGCCAATGAGCAGTTCTTC
>TRBD1|-|TRBV20-1|TRBJ1-5
CSAYPGTGNQPQHF
TGCAGTGCCTACCCCGGGACAGGCAATCAGCCCCAGCATTTT
>-|few|TRBV4-3|TRBJ1-4
CASSRTRGEKLFF
TGCGCCAGCAGCCGGACCCGGGGAGAAAAACTGTTTTTT
>-|-|TRBV10-3|TRBJ2-3
CAISERAGPASTDTQYF
TGTGCCATCAGTGAGCGGGCGGGACCTGCTAGCACAGATACGCAGTATTTT
>TRBD1|few|TRBV6-1|TRBJ1-5
CASRTGQGGWSNQPQHF
TGTGCCAGCAGGACCGGACAGGGGGGTTGGAGCAATCAGCCCCAGCATTTT
>-|few|TRBV6-6|TRBJ2-3
CASSYSRSTDTQYF
TGTGCCAGCAGTTACTCCCGCAGCACAGATACGCAGTATTTT
>-|few|TRBV7-9|TRBJ1-1
CASRTPNTEAFF
TGTGCCAGCAGAACACCGAACACTGAAGCTTTCTTT
>TRBD1|many|TRBV27|TRBJ1-6
CASKLGQDTNSPLHF
TGTGCCAGCAAGCTAGGACAGGATACAAATTCACCCCTCCACTTT
>TRBD1|few|TRBV12-3/TRBV12-4|TRBJ1-5
CASGDRVIQPQHF
TGTGCCAGCGGGGACAGGGTAATTCAGCCCCAGCATTTT
>-|few|TRBV7-9|TRBJ1-5
CASSLELGVYSNQPQHF
TGTGCCAGCAGCTTAGAGCTAGGGGTCTATAGCAATCAGCCCCAGCATTTT